This T cell receptor beta chain is drawn from a study of T cells in localized non-small cell lung cancer (dated by TCRdb to 2018 to 2021). Regarding the study in general: The study analyzed T cell repertoires of approximately 240 early-stage NSCLC patients, comparing tumors and uninvolved tumor-adjacent lungs. The cohort was made up of around 220 treatment-naive NSCLC patients whose localized lung tumors had been resected. A mean age of roughly 64 years was recorded for the NSCLC patients, of whom roughly 130 were male and 107 were female. Study-wide conclusions, independent of this receptor: Multi-region tumor sequencing was not performed, so intratumor heterogeneity could not be excluded. A median of around 57 of the top 100 tumor clones turned up in the paired uninvolved adjacent lung, and under 30 of those clones also ranked among the top 100 of that same adjacent lung. Higher T cell density in blood was associated with longer overall survival, whereas higher clonality in adjacent lung was associated with shorter survival. Uninvolved tumor-adjacent lung showed the highest T cell clonality, higher than tumor, which suggests more focused antigenic responses in the uninvolved tumor-adjacent lung. Since the design was exploratory, TCR variables were selected using unadjusted p-values with no false-discovery rate correction.

TCR beta CDR3 regions were sequenced from DNA using the immunoSEQ Assay. For the original study's pipeline: To compute T cell density, TCR beta template counts were normalized to usable DNA, which was estimated by amplifying housekeeping genes. The preseqR package was used to estimate richness by extrapolating to 400,000 templates for PBMC samples and to 120,000 templates for tissue samples. Clonality was defined by subtracting Pielou's evenness from one. To identify tissue-enriched TCRs, differential abundance testing was run on productive amino-acid clonotypes with a minimum total count of 5 and an alpha of 0.1. The Jaccard Index and the Morisita Overlap Index were used to measure repertoire overlap between compartments. GLIPH clustered TCR beta CDR3s with public tetramer-defined viral CDR3s; viral motifs required at least three viral sequences plus V-gene enrichment. TCRdb provides this immuneACCESS table in a form limited to in-frame rearrangements. Some clones are lacking; in checked studies, under half of them reflect an unresolved V gene, and why the rest are absent is not known. V and J calls and clone size are those listed in that table; D and trimming were worked out from the DNA. The sample table holds under 15,000 clones, of which around 84% were seen once. 58% of the sample is taken by the ten largest.

At diagnosis, tumor, uninvolved tumor-adjacent lung and peripheral blood were collected and then preserved as a mix of FFPE and fresh-frozen material. Blood samples were analyzed as peripheral blood mononuclear cells for TCR repertoire profiling. For this clone: Its antigen has not been determined. There are no base qualities to consult, and no much larger clone falls within one base.

This receptor was identified in a male donor at least 60 years old with stage III lung adenocarcinoma. Sequencing was performed on peripheral blood, taken before any cancer treatment.

The CDR3 here reads CASTPRPGTGELFF. The nucleotide sequence is TGTGCCAGCACCCCACGTCCGGGAACCGGGGAGCTGTTTTTT. The rearranged segments are TRBV6-5 and TRBJ2-2; matching of 5 bases hints at TRBD2 as the D gene. Trimming takes 7 bases from V and 5 bases from J, and the germline ends sit 14 bases apart. From the germline V gene, CDR1 is MNHEY and CDR2 is SVGAGI. From its cysteine to its phenylalanine, the CDR3 spans 14 amino acids. The only DNA kept is the CDR3, 42 bases in frame from the first base.